Below, one T cell receptor beta chain is given with its context. Antigen specificity is unknown. The data were taken from a study of CD8 T cells in Susac syndrome. The CDR3 is 13 amino acids. CDR1 LGHDT and CDR2 YNNKEL come from the germline V gene (reference sequence). Trimming removed 6 bases at V and 9 bases at J, with 15 bases between. General study points: Acknowledgment was made by the study that its TCR sequencing and HLA analysis involved a relatively small number of individuals.

A quantity of about 0.5 to 1 ug RNA underwent reverse transcription using random hexamers. Amplification of TCR beta CDR3 by immunoSEQ multiplex PCR spanned 54 Vbeta and 13 Jbeta. TCRdb fed the immunoSEQ multiplex PCR reads into MiXCR, producing one record per CDR3 protein. In the table there are approximately 80,000 distinct CDR3 sequences, roughly 90% of which are singletons. FACS was used to enrich TEMRA cells, whereas the CD8+ and CD4+ T cells were obtained by negative isolation. The specimen was CD8+ T cells from PBMCs. The chain has TRBV3-1 and TRBJ2-1; tentatively, D is TRBD2 (5 bases). The source of this sequence is a human donor with multiple sclerosis. Here the CDR3 reads CASRDSLVGEQFF. CDR3 DNA: TGTGCCAGCAGGGACTCTCTAGTAGGTGAGCAGTTCTTC.